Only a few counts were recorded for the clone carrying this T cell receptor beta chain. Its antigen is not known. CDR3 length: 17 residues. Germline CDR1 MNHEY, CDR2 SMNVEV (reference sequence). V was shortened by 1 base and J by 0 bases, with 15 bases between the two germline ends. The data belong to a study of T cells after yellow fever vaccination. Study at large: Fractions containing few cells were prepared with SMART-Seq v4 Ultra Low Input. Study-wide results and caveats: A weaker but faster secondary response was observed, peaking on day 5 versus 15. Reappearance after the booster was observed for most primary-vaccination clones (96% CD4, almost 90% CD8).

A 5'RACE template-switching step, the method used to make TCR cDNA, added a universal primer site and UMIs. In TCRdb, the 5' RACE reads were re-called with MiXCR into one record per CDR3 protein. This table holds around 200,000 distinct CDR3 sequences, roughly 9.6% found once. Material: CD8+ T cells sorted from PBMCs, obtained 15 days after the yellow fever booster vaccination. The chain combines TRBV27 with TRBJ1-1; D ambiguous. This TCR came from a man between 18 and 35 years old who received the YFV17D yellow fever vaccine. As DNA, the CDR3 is TGTGCCAGCAGTTTATTCCGTGAGGGCTTGATGAACACTGAAGCTTTCTTT. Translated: CASSLFREGLMNTEAFF.